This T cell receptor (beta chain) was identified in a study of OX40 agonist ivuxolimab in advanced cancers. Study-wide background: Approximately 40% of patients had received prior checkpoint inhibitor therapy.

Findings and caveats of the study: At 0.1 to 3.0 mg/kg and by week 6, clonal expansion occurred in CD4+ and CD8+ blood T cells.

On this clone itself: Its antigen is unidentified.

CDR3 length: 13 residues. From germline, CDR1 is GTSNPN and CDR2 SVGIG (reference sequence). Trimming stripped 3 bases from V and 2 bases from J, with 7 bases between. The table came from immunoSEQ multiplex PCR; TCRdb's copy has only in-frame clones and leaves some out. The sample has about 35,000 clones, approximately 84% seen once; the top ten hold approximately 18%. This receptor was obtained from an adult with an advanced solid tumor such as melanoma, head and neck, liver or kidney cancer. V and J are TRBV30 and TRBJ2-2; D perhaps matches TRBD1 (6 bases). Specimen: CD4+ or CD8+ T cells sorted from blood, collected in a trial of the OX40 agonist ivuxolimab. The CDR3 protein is CAWRQGNTGELFF. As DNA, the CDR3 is TGTGCCTGGAGACAGGGAAACACCGGGGAGCTGTTTTTT. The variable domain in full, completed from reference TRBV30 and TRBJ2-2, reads SQTIHQWPATLVQPVGSPLSLECTVEGTSNPNLYWYRQAAGRGLQLLFYSVGIGQISSEVPQNLSASRPQDRQFILSSKKLLLSDSGFYLCAWRQGNTGELFFGEGSRLTVL.